These 19 T cell receptor beta chains were all obtained from the same sample, sequenced in a study of brain T cells in children with intractable seizures. Time point here: blood from clinic visit 5 months post-surgery; TSC patient then seizure free. Produced via immunoSEQ multiplex PCR; TCRdb's table is partial and in-frame only. The sample has about 340,000 clones; over 90% are singletons. The material was peripheral blood, obtained less than 6 months after surgery. The receptors were sampled from a boy younger than two with tuberous sclerosis and intractable seizures.

The V gene is TRBV25-1, the J gene TRBJ1-2; 8 nucleotides agree with TRBD1. This CDR3 contains 16 residues. V trimming: 3 bases; J trimming: 5 bases; junction bases outside the gene matches: 11. Germline loops: CDR1 MGHDK, CDR2 SYGVNS. The CDR3 region is CASSDPSGQENYGYTF. CDR3 DNA: TGTGCCAGCAGTGATCCCTCGGGACAGGAGAATTATGGCTACACCTTC.

As concerns this clone: Within the sample, other DNA sequences also encode this same CDR3. CDR3 in amino acids: CASSLTSGYNEQFF. The CDR3 nucleotides read TGTGCCAGCAGTTTAACTAGCGGTTACAATGAGCAGTTCTTC. The chain combines TRBV27 with TRBJ2-1; 8 bases fit TRBD2. Trimming took 2 bases from V and 4 from J; bases not matched to a gene: 1. The germline CDR1 and CDR2 sequences are MNHEY and SMNVEV (reference sequence). The CDR3 runs to 14 residues.

The chain couples TRBV21-1 to TRBJ1-2; the DNA was not used to check the table's D call, TRBD1. TRBV21-1 counts as a pseudogene. CDR3 length: 14 residues. Here the CDR3 reads CASGRDRDKNGYTF. The CDR3 bases are TGTGCCAGCGGGCGAGACAGGGACAAAAATGGCTACACCTTC.

V gene TRBV14 combines with J gene TRBJ1-1, with D tentatively TRBD1 (6 bases). This CDR3 is built from 15 residues. The V and J ends lost 2 bases and 1 base respectively, with 11 bases between them. Germline-derived CDR1 and CDR2 are SGHDN and FVKESK. CDR3 loop: CASSQWGASNTEAFF. In DNA, the CDR3 is TGTGCCAGCAGCCAATGGGGGGCGTCGAACACTGAAGCTTTCTTT. Drawing the rest from reference TRBV14 and TRBJ1-1, the complete variable domain is EAGVTQFPSHSVIEKGQTVTLRCDPISGHDNLYWYRRVMGKEIKFLLHFVKESKQDESGMPNNRFLAERTGGTYSTLKVQPAELEDSGVYFCASSQWGASNTEAFFGQGTRLTVV.

The V gene is TRBV5-6, the J gene TRBJ1-6; D is uncertain. Germline CDR1 is SGHDT and CDR2 is YYEEEE. This CDR3 has 15 amino acids. The germline V and J ends were trimmed by 0 bases and 8 bases, with 12 bases remaining between them. CDR3 sequence reads: CASSLAPVTDSPLHF. CDR3 DNA sequence: TGTGCCAGCAGCTTGGCTCCAGTAACAGATTCACCCCTCCACTTT.

J is TRBJ1-1 and V is TRBV11-2; 8 bases fit TRBD1. Unmatched junction bases numbered 6, after V lost 1 base and J lost 2 bases. Germline assignment: CDR1 SGHAT and CDR2 FQNNGV. The CDR3 is made up of 16 amino acids. The CDR3 loop is CASSLAQGAKNTEAFF. The CDR3 bases are TGTGCCAGCAGCTTAGCGCAGGGGGCCAAAAACACTGAAGCTTTCTTT.

The V and J genes are TRBV4-1 and TRBJ1-3; TRBD1 might be the D (5 bases). The CDR3 contains 13 residues. Germline loops: CDR1 MGHRA, CDR2 YSYEKL. V was cut by 2 bases and J by 9 bases, with 11 bases left in between. The chain's CDR3 is CASSQIDSGTIYF. The CDR3 DNA is TGCGCCAGCAGCCAAATTGACAGCGGCACCATATATTTT.

This clone has more than one count but fewer than ten. The rearrangement links TRBV7-9 to TRBJ2-7; TRBD1 agrees at 10 bases. The CDR3 loop spans 15 amino acids. V lost 5 bases to trimming and J lost 0 bases; unmatched junction nucleotides: 4. CDR1 and CDR2 (germline): SEHNR, FQNEAQ (reference sequence). CDR3 coding DNA: TGTGCCAGCAGCGCCCGGGACAGGGGCTCCTACGAGCAGTACTTC. Protein sequence: CASSARDRGSYEQYF.

This chain uses TRBV6-5 with TRBJ1-5; D possibly corresponds to TRBD1 (6 bases). Germline lookup yields CDR1 MNHEY and CDR2 SVGAGI. V was trimmed by 4 bases and J by 1 base, leaving 14 bases between them. The CDR3 contains 16 residues. CDR3 protein: CASSWDNPGSNQPQHF. The CDR3 nucleotides read TGTGCCAGCAGTTGGGACAACCCTGGGAGCAATCAGCCCCAGCATTTT.

The V call is TRBV6-5, the J call TRBJ1-1, with D possibly being TRBD1 (5 bases). This CDR3 has 13 residues. Trimming stripped 2 bases from V and 3 bases from J, with 7 bases between. From germline, CDR1 is MNHEY and CDR2 SVGAGI. This CDR3 reads CASSYGAYTEAFF. CDR3 coding DNA: TGTGCCAGCAGTTACGGGGCCTACACTGAAGCTTTCTTT.

This clone was recorded once. The chain couples TRBV5-6 to TRBJ2-7; 10 bases align to TRBD1. Per the germline V gene, CDR1 is SGHDT and CDR2 is YYEEEE. The J segment lost 5 bases and the V segment lost 2 bases, leaving 4 bases of the junction unmatched. This CDR3 is built from 14 residues. The CDR3 protein is CASSLIGQGDEQYF. The CDR3 DNA reads as TGTGCCAGCAGCTTAATCGGACAGGGGGACGAGCAGTACTTC.

The rearrangement uses TRBV19 and TRBJ2-7, with TRBD1 matching over 12 bases. Germline trimming cut 10 bases from V and 4 bases from J; bases unmatched to any gene: 8. From germline, CDR1 is LNHDA and CDR2 SQIVND (reference sequence). There are 14 residues in the CDR3. CDR3 coding DNA: TGTGCCACCCTCCGGGACAGGGGGCCATACGAGCAGTACTTC. This codes for CATLRDRGPYEQYF.

The rearrangement joins TRBV7-9 to TRBJ2-1; 7 bases agree with TRBD2. The CDR3 runs to 14 residues. V lost 1 base and J lost 4; bases outside the gene matches: 1. Germline CDR1 and CDR2: SEHNR and FQNEAQ (reference sequence). DNA for the CDR3: TGTGCCAGCAGCTTAGAAGCGGGATACAATGAGCAGTTCTTC. Amino acids: CASSLEAGYNEQFF. The full variable domain, with the rest looked up from reference TRBV7-9 and TRBJ2-1, is DTGVSQNPRHKITKRGQNVTFRCDPISEHNRLYWYRQTLGQGPEFLTYFQNEAQLEKSRLLSDRFSAERPKGSFSTLEIQRTEQGDSAMYLCASSLEAGYNEQFFGPGTRLTVL.

The V call is TRBV28, the J call TRBJ2-1; no definite D call. Trimming removed 5 bases at V and 2 bases at J, with 13 bases between. The CDR3 spans 15 residues. CDR1 and CDR2 from the germline V gene are MDHEN and SYDVKM. CDR3 protein: CASSPPSETYNEQFF. The CDR3 bases are TGTGCCAGCAGTCCTCCGTCGGAAACCTACAATGAGCAGTTCTTC. Supplemented by reference TRBV28 and TRBJ2-1, the full variable domain reads DVKVTQSSRYLVKRTGEKVFLECVQDMDHENMFWYRQDPGLGLRLIYFSYDVKMKEKGDIPEGYSVSREKKERFSLILESASTNQTSMYLCASSPPSETYNEQFFGPGTRLTVL.

V is TRBV28 and J is TRBJ1-5; no definite D call. The CDR3 is made up of 12 amino acids. The V end was cut by 1 base, the J end by 6 bases, with 4 bases between. Germline assignment: CDR1 MDHEN and CDR2 SYDVKM. The CDR3 bases are TGTGCCAGCAGTTTATTTGGTCAGCCCCAGCATTTT. This gives the protein CASSLFGQPQHF. Full variable domain (missing parts from reference TRBV28 and TRBJ1-5): DVKVTQSSRYLVKRTGEKVFLECVQDMDHENMFWYRQDPGLGLRLIYFSYDVKMKEKGDIPEGYSVSREKKERFSLILESASTNQTSMYLCASSLFGQPQHFGDGTRLSIL.

This chain uses TRBV9 with TRBJ2-5; 9 positions match TRBD2. The CDR3 spans 15 residues. CDR1 is SGDLS and CDR2 is YYNGEE in the germline V gene. With 4 bases clipped from V and 7 bases from J, the junction kept 11 bases outside the gene matches. The CDR3 sequence: CASSPPGGGGATQYF. In nucleotides, the CDR3 is TGTGCCAGCAGCCCCCCGGGTGGCGGGGGGGCGACCCAGTACTTC.

This chain connects TRBV9 to TRBJ2-3, with D possibly being TRBD1 or TRBD2 (6 bases each). Germline V gives CDR1 SGDLS, CDR2 YYNGEE. V was cut by 3 bases and J by 2 bases, with 13 bases left in between. The CDR3 sequence is 15 residues long. The CDR3 loop reads CASSERGANTDTQYF. DNA of the CDR3: TGTGCCAGCAGCGAGAGGGGGGCGAACACAGATACGCAGTATTTT.

The V and J genes are TRBV14 and TRBJ2-1; 13 positions match TRBD2. CDR3 length: 15 residues. Germline CDR1 reads SGHDN; CDR2 reads FVKESK. V trimming: 0 bases; J trimming: 9 bases; junction bases outside the gene matches: 2. The CDR3 reads CASSQETSGRSEQFF. For the CDR3, the DNA is TGTGCCAGCAGCCAAGAGACTAGCGGGAGGAGTGAGCAGTTCTTC.

As to this clone: Mismatch with germline at one junction end may stem from a read error. The rearrangement links TRBV7-9 to TRBJ1-1; D not resolved. The CDR3 covers 12 residues. Germline CDR1 reads SEHNR; CDR2 reads FQNEAQ (reference sequence). The CDR3 loop reads CASSVANTEAFF. The DNA for the CDR3 is TGTGCCAGCAGCGTAGCAAACACTGAAGCTTTCTTT.